This T cell receptor (beta chain) was found in a study of blood T cell repertoires in COVID-19. Background on the study: Sites across the United States, Italy and Spain contributed samples from acute and convalescent COVID-19. The cDNA or gDNA used as material had been derived from T cells, B-cell-depleted T cells, or PBMCs.

CDR1 is SQVTM, CDR2 ANQGSEA, per germline. Trimming stripped 0 bases from V and 2 bases from J, with 14 bases between. The CDR3 spans 16 residues. Per the original data handling: Estimates of nucleated cell counts were drawn from the amplification of reference gene primers. Sequencing was performed with immunoSEQ multiplex PCR; in TCRdb, only in-frame clones are kept and a portion is missing. Clonal size and the V and J genes are those of that table, whereas D and trimming came from the DNA. This sample has around 200,000 clones, with around four fifths found just once. This clonotype was sampled from a man aged 50-60 years with active or convalescent COVID-19. Specimen: peripheral blood. The gene calls are TRBV29-1 and TRBJ2-1; D remains ambiguous. This chain's CDR3 is CSVEDHQPRTYNEQFF. The CDR3 DNA is TGCAGCGTTGAAGATCACCAGCCTAGGACCTACAATGAGCAGTTCTTC.